Presented here are 27 T cell receptor beta chains from one specimen sequenced in a study of CD8+ T cells in alopecia areata (dated by TCRdb to the late 2010s). Libraries came from the immunoSEQ multiplex PCR assay. To provide template for TCR sequencing, every sample had RNA extracted and reverse transcribed into cDNA. Entries here come from immuneACCESS through TCRdb and include only in-frame sequences with V and J called. Some clones fail to appear in such tables; in the studies checked, an unresolved V gene covers under half of the shortfall, and the cause of the remainder is unknown. The sample table holds 75,000 to 80,000 clones, of which 60% to 70% were seen once. The ten largest clones take up around a quarter of the sample. The time point label, as the study defines it: roughly 26 weeks on oral tofacitinib. Reading the label with the study, this specimen's treatment or condition is: oral pan-JAK inhibitor, 5-10 mg twice daily.

The input for sequencing was CD8+ T cells sorted from blood, taken at week 24, from a patient treated with tofacitinib. The receptor set was obtained from a human donor with alopecia areata.

CDR3 loop: CSAGDSSYEQYF. Written as DNA, the CDR3 is TGCAGCGCCGGGGACAGTAGCTACGAGCAGTACTTC. The chain is built from TRBV29-1 and TRBJ2-7; 7 positions agree with TRBD1. The CDR3 contains 12 residues. V gave up 7 bases and J gave up 3 bases; unmatched junction bases: 6. From germline, CDR1 is SQVTM and CDR2 ANQGSEA.

The chain is built from TRBV30 and TRBJ2-7; 13 bases fit TRBD2. The CDR3 sequence is 16 residues long. CDR1 is GTSNPN and CDR2 is SVGIG in the germline V gene (reference sequence). Trimming took 3 bases from V and 9 from J; bases not matched to a gene: 14. CDR3 DNA sequence: TGTGCCTGGAGGGATATTGGGACTAGCGGGAACTTGAGGCAGTACTTC. Translation gives CAWRDIGTSGNLRQYF.

This clone has just one count. CDR3 coding DNA: TGTGCCAGCAGCTTATCGGCTGTCGGGAGGGCCACCGGGGAGCTGTTTTTT. Its translation is CASSLSAVGRATGELFF. The chain uses TRBV7-7 and TRBJ2-2; 8 positions agree with TRBD2. V was clipped by 2 bases and J by 4 bases; unmatched bases: 9. Germline-derived CDR1 and CDR2 are SSHAT and FNYEAQ (reference sequence). This CDR3 contains 17 residues.

The chain is built from TRBV2 and TRBJ2-1; tentative D call: TRBD2 (6 bases). The CDR3 is 14 amino acids. V was clipped by 4 bases and J by 5 bases, with 12 bases between them. Germline V gene sequence: CDR1 SNHLY, CDR2 FYNNEI. Here the CDR3 reads CASSGVGGDNEQFF. The CDR3 DNA reads as TGTGCCAGCAGTGGGGTAGGAGGGGACAATGAGCAGTTCTTC.

About this clone: The junction shows a germline mismatch at one end, possibly a read error. The chain couples TRBV6-5 to TRBJ2-2; D possibly matches TRBD1 or TRBD2 (5 bases each). Looked up from germline, CDR1 is MNHEY and CDR2 is SVGAGI. This CDR3 region has 15 residues. The CDR3 loop is CASSDSEGHTGELFF. For the CDR3, the DNA is TGTGCCAGCAGTGACTCTGAGGGACACACCGGGGAGCTGTTTTTT.

This chain uses TRBV7-9 with TRBJ2-7; D gene unclear. V gave up 1 base and J gave up 7 bases, with 14 bases separating them. Germline CDR1 reads SEHNR; CDR2 reads FQNEAQ (reference sequence). The CDR3 loop spans 14 amino acids. CDR3 protein: CASSLVPSLEEQYF. The CDR3 coding sequence is TGTGCCAGCAGCTTAGTGCCATCTCTCGAGGAGCAGTACTTC.

The chain links TRBV11-2 to TRBJ2-1; 7 bases agree with TRBD1. Germline V lookup: CDR1 SGHAT, CDR2 FQNNGV. The CDR3 sequence is 13 residues long. Germline trimming cut 4 bases from V and 6 bases from J; bases unmatched to any gene: 3. The CDR3: CASSSQGSNEQFF. The CDR3 region has the DNA TGTGCCAGCAGCTCACAGGGGAGCAATGAGCAGTTCTTC. Variable domain in full (rest from reference TRBV11-2 and TRBJ2-1): EAGVAQSPRYKIIEKRQSVAFWCNPISGHATLYWYQQILGQGPKLLIQFQNNGVVDDSQLPKDRFSAERLKGVDSTLKIQPAKLEDSAVYLCASSSQGSNEQFFGPGTRLTVL.

This clone has a handful of counts. Other nucleotide sequences in the sample specify the same CDR3. The CDR3 is CASSSTSTDTQYF. The CDR3 DNA sequence: TGTGCCAGCAGCTCAACTAGCACAGATACGCAGTATTTT. V is TRBV7-9 and J is TRBJ2-3; D unresolved. V lost 4 bases, J lost 0 bases, and 5 bases lay in between. The CDR3 consists of 13 residues. Germline CDR1 SEHNR, CDR2 FQNEAQ (reference sequence).

This rearrangement joins TRBV4-3 to TRBJ2-5; a possible D gene is TRBD2 (5 bases). Between the trimmed V and J ends, which lost 0 bases and 5 bases, there was a span of 16 bases. Germline CDR1 and CDR2: LGHNA and YSLEER. CDR3 length: 16 amino acids. The DNA of the CDR3 is TGCGCCAGCAGCCAAGATCGGCGGACTTCCTCCGAGACCCAGTACTTC. Encoded protein: CASSQDRRTSSETQYF.

The chain combines TRBV4-2 with TRBJ2-6, with D possibly matching TRBD2 (5 bases). The CDR3 runs 16 residues. Germline values: CDR1 LGHNA, CDR2 YNFKEQ. V was trimmed by 2 bases and J by 1 base, leaving 9 bases between them. The CDR3 is CASSQQGSSGANVLTF. Here the CDR3 DNA reads TGTGCCAGCAGCCAACAAGGGAGTTCTGGGGCCAACGTCCTGACTTTC.

The rearrangement uses TRBV2 and TRBJ2-7; TRBD1 might be the D (6 bases). CDR1 is SNHLY, CDR2 FYNNEI, per germline. V was shortened by 6 bases and J by 0 bases, with 12 bases between the two germline ends. This CDR3 is built from 14 residues. The CDR3 loop reads CASRGQRVSYEQYF. CDR3 in DNA: TGTGCCAGCAGAGGACAGAGAGTCTCCTACGAGCAGTACTTC.

The J gene is TRBJ2-1, the V gene TRBV28; 15 positions agree with TRBD2. The ends lost 3 bases at V and 5 bases at J; junction bases unmatched: 8. The CDR3 is 18 residues long. Looked up from germline, CDR1 is MDHEN and CDR2 is SYDVKM. The CDR3 sequence is CASSFGLAGGPKHNEQFF. For the CDR3, the DNA is TGTGCCAGCAGTTTTGGACTAGCGGGAGGGCCGAAGCACAATGAGCAGTTCTTC.

V usage is TRBV4-3 and J usage is TRBJ2-1; 12 bases map to TRBD2. The V gene end was trimmed by 7 bases and the J gene end by 8 bases; junction bases not matched to a gene: 9. Germline CDR1 and CDR2: LGHNA and YSLEER. This CDR3 has 15 residues. The CDR3 reads CASTLRLAGGHEQFF. Here the CDR3 DNA reads TGCGCCAGCACACTCAGGCTAGCGGGAGGGCATGAGCAGTTCTTC.

This clone appeared a single time. The CDR3 nucleotides are TGCAGCGCCGGGGAGGGGACTCTCTACGAGCAGTACTTC. This sequence encodes CSAGEGTLYEQYF. The chain joins TRBV29-1 to TRBJ2-7; 7 bases are a match to TRBD2. The CDR3 length is 13 residues. CDR1 and CDR2 (germline): SQVTM, ANQGSEA. The J segment lost 3 bases and the V segment lost 7 bases, leaving 9 bases of the junction unmatched.

The chain combines TRBV29-1 with TRBJ1-1; D gene uncertain. The CDR3 has 13 residues. Germline CDR1 SQVTM, CDR2 ANQGSEA. V dropped 4 bases and J dropped 4 bases, with 13 bases sitting between them. CDR3 protein: CSVAPDLGTEAFF. CDR3 DNA: TGCAGCGTTGCTCCAGATCTGGGCACTGAAGCTTTCTTT.

The chain is built from TRBV18 and TRBJ2-7; 7 nucleotides align to TRBD1. The CDR3 is 14 amino acids. V was clipped by 4 bases and J by 4 bases; unmatched bases: 7. The germline V gene has CDR1 KGHSH and CDR2 LQKENI. In DNA, the CDR3 is TGTGCCAGCTCACGCGACAGGGTAGTGTACGAGCAGTACTTC. It codes for CASSRDRVVYEQYF. Together with reference TRBV18 and TRBJ2-7, the CDR3 gives the full variable domain: NAGVMQNPRHLVRRRGQEARLRCSPMKGHSHVYWYRQLPEEGLKFMVYLQKENIIDESGMPKERFSAEFPKEGPSILRIQQVVRGDSAAYFCASSRDRVVYEQYFGPGTRLTVT.

The CDR3, as DNA: TGTGCCACCAGAGGGTTCAATGGCTACACCTTC. Translating it yields CATRGFNGYTF. V and J are TRBV27 and TRBJ1-2; D not resolved. Deletions cut 10 bases from V and 6 bases from J, with 12 bases between. The length of the CDR3 is 11 residues. The germline V gene encodes CDR1 MNHEY and CDR2 SMNVEV (reference sequence).

CDR3 region: CAWQTGNEQFF. CDR3 nucleotides: TGTGCCTGGCAGACAGGGAATGAGCAGTTCTTC. The rearrangement links TRBV30 to TRBJ2-1, with 7 bases identical to TRBD1. Germline values: CDR1 GTSNPN, CDR2 SVGIG (reference sequence). The CDR3 has 11 residues. V was clipped by 5 bases and J by 7 bases; unmatched bases: 2.

The chain couples TRBV30 to TRBJ2-7; 7 nucleotides align to TRBD2. Germline V gives CDR1 GTSNPN, CDR2 SVGIG (reference sequence). Trimming took 4 bases from V and 0 from J; bases not matched to a gene: 3. This CDR3 spans 13 amino acids. The chain's CDR3 is CAWTSGYSYEQYF. In DNA, the CDR3 is TGTGCCTGGACTAGCGGATACTCCTACGAGCAGTACTTC.

The rearrangement uses TRBV5-1 and TRBJ2-7, with 8 bases aligning to TRBD1. This CDR3 is built from 17 residues. V lost 3 bases to trimming and J lost 3 bases; unmatched junction nucleotides: 14. Germline V gene sequence: CDR1 SGHRS, CDR2 YFSETQ. The CDR3 bases are TGCGCCAGCAGCTGGTCTTCGGACAGGGCGAAAGTCTACGAGCAGTACTTC. Translated: CASSWSSDRAKVYEQYF.

This clone was counted between two and nine times. The V call is TRBV28, the J call TRBJ2-1, with TRBD2 identical over 7 bases. Germline V gene data show CDR1 as MDHEN and CDR2 as SYDVKM. V trimming: 5 bases; J trimming: 4 bases; junction bases outside the gene matches: 11. The length of the CDR3 is 16 residues. CDR3 sequence: CASSLRLAPVYNEQFF. The CDR3, as DNA: TGTGCCAGCAGTCTCCGACTAGCCCCCGTATACAATGAGCAGTTCTTC.

V and J are TRBV25-1 and TRBJ1-5, with a possible D match to TRBD1 (6 bases). The CDR3 consists of 15 residues. Trimming took off 3 bases at V and 0 bases at J, with 9 bases between the two ends. CDR1 and CDR2 (germline): MGHDK, SYGVNS. For the CDR3, the DNA is TGTGCCAGCAGTGACGGACAGTATAGCAATCAGCCCCAGCATTTT. It codes for CASSDGQYSNQPQHF.

The CDR3 sequence is CASSSGLGKNIQYF. The CDR3 DNA reads as TGTGCCAGCAGTTCGGGACTAGGGAAAAACATTCAGTACTTC. The rearrangement uses TRBV27 and TRBJ2-4, with TRBD2 matching 8 bases. Germline CDR1 reads MNHEY; CDR2 reads SMNVEV (reference sequence). The CDR3 runs to 14 residues. The V segment lost 4 bases and the J segment 4 bases; nucleotides outside the gene matches: 3.

V usage is TRBV12-5 and J usage is TRBJ2-2, with D hard to call. Germline CDR1 and CDR2: LGHNT and FRNRAP. The CDR3 extends over 17 amino acids. Trimming took off 0 bases at V and 6 bases at J, with 17 bases between the two ends. CDR3 sequence: CASGLVRLRLAPGELFF. The DNA for the CDR3 is TGTGCTAGTGGTTTGGTACGATTAAGGCTGGCTCCCGGGGAGCTGTTTTTT.

This rearrangement joins TRBV7-3 to TRBJ1-1; D not certain. Germline-derived CDR1 and CDR2 are SGHTA and FQGTGA. V was cut by 0 bases and J by 0 bases, with 2 bases left in between. This CDR3 is built from 13 residues. CDR3 sequence (DNA): TGTGCCAGCAGCTTAACACTGAACACTGAAGCTTTCTTT. Translated, it gives CASSLTLNTEAFF. Using reference TRBV7-3 and TRBJ1-1 for the parts outside the CDR3, the full variable domain is GAGVSQTPSNKVTEKGKYVELRCDPISGHTALYWYRQSLGQGPEFLIYFQGTGAADDSGLPNDRFFAVRPEGSVSTLKIQRTERGDSAVYLCASSLTLNTEAFFGQGTRLTVV.

V gene TRBV29-1 combines with J gene TRBJ1-5; TRBD1 aligns across 10 bases. CDR3 length: 13 amino acids. CDR1 and CDR2 from the germline V gene are SQVTM and ANQGSEA. The ends lost 6 bases at V and 6 bases at J; junction bases unmatched: 5. The DNA for the CDR3 is TGCAGCGTCGAGGGACAGGGGACTCAGCCCCAGCATTTT. Protein sequence: CSVEGQGTQPQHF. Full variable domain (remainder filled in from reference TRBV29-1 and TRBJ1-5): SAVISQKPSRDICQRGTSLTIQCQVDSQVTMMFWYRQQPGQSLTLIATANQGSEATYESGFVIDKFPISRPNLTFSTLTVSNMSPEDSSIYLCSVEGQGTQPQHFGDGTRLSIL.

The chain employs TRBV27 and TRBJ1-4; possibly TRBD1 for D (6 bases). The CDR3 has 14 residues. Trimming left V 8 bases short and J 0 bases short, with 10 bases between. Per germline, CDR1 MNHEY and CDR2 SMNVEV (reference sequence). The CDR3, as DNA: TGTGCCAGCCGGAGGGGGACAACTAATGAAAAACTGTTTTTT. Amino acids: CASRRGTTNEKLFF.